This record looks at one T cell receptor (beta chain) sequence and its context. Its target is unknown. In germline, CDR1 is MRHNA, CDR2 SNTAGT. Between the trimmed V and J ends, which lost 2 bases and 0 bases, there was a span of 11 bases. CDR3 length: 15 amino acids. A second PCR, run for roughly 7 to 12 cycles, used a sample-barcoded 5' primer plus a J-beta primer mix. Any given sample supplied a minimum of 3 million CDR3-containing paired-end reads. TCRdb used MiXCR to reprocess the 5' RACE reads, holding one entry per CDR3 protein. The sample has roughly 1.5 million distinct CDR3 sequences, roughly 43% seen once. The data derive from a study of blood T cells in healthy people across ages. The study's findings and limits: The long-lived group displayed more naive CD4+ cells, plus higher diversity, than the aged donors did.

Sequencing input: blood. The TCR was taken from a young woman in good health. The chain carries TRBV6-4 and TRBJ2-7; D gene uncertain. In DNA form, the CDR3 reads TGTGCCAGCAGTGACCCGGGTTTCAGCTCCTACGAGCAGTACTTC. It is translated as CASSDPGFSSYEQYF.